This passage covers 5 T cell receptor beta chains from one sample sequenced in a study of shared clonotypes between healthy human individuals. TCRdb keeps only in-frame clones here, not all; method: immunoSEQ multiplex PCR. Altogether 2.5 million or so clones are present, roughly nine tenths being singletons, with the ten largest covering roughly 0.14%. Sequenced: naive CD4+ T cells sorted from blood. Subset indicated: CD45RA+ positively selected. These receptors were obtained from a man in his late teens or twenties in good health.

This clone is a singleton in its sample. The CDR3 spells CAITDDPGPTRGYGYTF. In DNA, the CDR3 is TGTGCCATCACTGATGACCCTGGGCCAACGAGGGGCTATGGCTACACCTTC. The V gene is TRBV10-3, the J gene TRBJ1-2, with D perhaps matching TRBD1 (5 bases). Germline V CDR1 and CDR2: ENHRY, SYGVKD. The CDR3 runs 17 residues. Trimming removed 7 bases from V and 4 bases from J, with 25 bases in between.

This chain connects TRBV19 to TRBJ1-6; 9 nucleotides line up with TRBD1. The CDR3 totals 13 residues. Germline-derived CDR1 and CDR2 are LNHDA and SQIVND (reference sequence). The junction had 2 bases not matched to a gene; V was cut back by 5 bases and J by 9 bases. The CDR3 DNA reads TGTGCCAGTAGTGGGACAGGGACTTCACCCCTCCACTTT. It translates to CASSGTGTSPLHF.

A note on this clone: This same CDR3 is encoded by further DNA sequences in the sample. The rearrangement joins TRBV4-3 to TRBJ2-3; TRBD1 aligns across 8 bases. The germline gives CDR1 LGHNA, CDR2 YSLEER. V lost 3 bases to trimming and J lost 1 base; unmatched junction nucleotides: 3. The CDR3 is made up of 15 amino acids. The CDR3 DNA is TGCGCCAGCAGCCAGACAGGGGTTCGCACAGATACGCAGTATTTT. Its translation: CASSQTGVRTDTQYF.

This chain connects TRBV6-6 to TRBJ1-6; D remains unclear. This CDR3 has 15 residues. CDR1 and CDR2 (germline): MNHNY, SVGAGI (reference sequence). Trimming left V 6 bases short and J 2 bases short, with 11 bases between. CDR3 DNA sequence: TGTGCCAGCAGACCCCCGGGGACCTATAATTCACCCCTCCACTTT. It encodes CASRPPGTYNSPLHF.

The V gene is TRBV5-4, the J gene TRBJ2-3; a possible D gene is TRBD2 (5 bases). Trimming pared 1 base from V and 0 bases from J, leaving 12 bases between. The CDR3 runs to 16 residues. Germline V CDR1 and CDR2: SGHNT, YYREEE (reference sequence). The CDR3 reads CASSLPGSFSTDTQYF. The CDR3 nucleotides are TGTGCCAGCAGCTTGCCGGGGTCTTTTAGCACAGATACGCAGTATTTT.